The 31 T cell receptor delta chains listed next were all sequenced from one sample in a study of γδ T cells in repeated Plasmodium falciparum infection. TCRdb called clones from the multiplex PCR reads again using CATT. The sample has approximately 90,000 delta-chain clones, 0.75% to 1% seen once. Vgamma9/Vdelta2+ and Vdelta2-negative gammadelta T cells were flow-sorted from PBMC for bulk sequencing. Sequencing was done on a sample of gamma-delta T cells from blood. These receptor sequences come from a pool of human donors (malaria-infected and uninfected, not separated).

This clone was detected a few times. The protein TCRdb gives is from a much larger clone and does not agree with this DNA's translation at residue 11, likely a read error; the protein shown here comes from the DNA. This chain links TRDV2 with TRDJ1; 10 bases map to TRDD3. Germline CDR1 is GEAIGNYY and CDR2 is EKD. The CDR3 has 18 amino acids. Trimming at V came to 0 bases and at J to 3 bases, leaving 12 bases not matched to a gene. CDR3 sequence: CACDTVGTGGFLPDKLIF. Written as DNA, the CDR3 is TGTGCCTGTGACACCGTCGGTACTGGGGGATTCCTCCCCGATAAACTCATCTTT.

This clone has ten or more counts. This same CDR3 is encoded by further DNA sequences in the sample. The rearrangement joins TRDV1 to TRDJ1; D assignment may be TRDD2 or TRDD3 (6 bases each). The CDR3 runs 22 residues. V shed 3 bases and J shed 8 bases, with 40 bases lying between them. CDR1 and CDR2 (germline): TSWWSYY, QGS. CDR3 sequence (DNA): TGTGCTCTTGGGGACAGACCCTCCTACGGTCCGAAGGGCCTGGGGCTGACTTTCAAACTCATCTTT. Its translation: CALGDRPSYGPKGLGLTFKLIF.

This clone was seen a few times. This likely came from a read error, as a far larger clone is one base away. Other DNA variants within this sample encode the same CDR3. The chain has TRDV1 and TRDJ1, with 8 bases identical to TRDD3. TCRdb gives no J gene; it was assigned here by matching the DNA to germline. This CDR3 is built from 21 residues. V lost 3 bases and J lost 5; bases outside the gene matches: 26. CDR1 TSWWSYY and CDR2 QGS come from the germline V gene. CDR3: CALGEGSRFPYLLGAIDKLIF. CDR3 bases: TGTGCTCTTGGGGAGGGATCTAGATTTCCCTATTTACTGGGGGCCATTGATAAACTCATCTTT.

This clone turned up a few times. This DNA's translation differs at residue 16 from TCRdb's protein, which comes from a much larger clone; a read error is likely, and the protein shown is translated from the DNA. The V gene is TRDV2, the J gene TRDJ1; D tentatively fits TRDD2 or TRDD3 (8 bases each). This CDR3 has 20 residues. Germline loops: CDR1 GEAIGNYY, CDR2 EKD. CDR3 amino acids: CACDLPTYRLGGKYTNKLIF. Written as DNA, the CDR3 is TGTGCCTGTGACCTTCCTACGTATCGACTGGGGGGAAAGTACACCAATAAACTCATCTTT.

This clone appeared a few times. The TCRdb record carries a much larger clone's protein, which differs from this DNA's translation at residue 3; a read error is the likely cause, and the protein listed here is the DNA translation. The rearrangement links TRDV2 to TRDJ1, with 10 bases fitting TRDD3. The J gene, not given by TCRdb, was assigned here from a germline match of the nucleotide sequence. Germline values: CDR1 GEAIGNYY, CDR2 EKD. The CDR3 runs 18 residues. In nucleotides, the CDR3 is TGTGCCTATGACACCGTAGGGAAGGGGGATACGTCGACCGATAAACTCATCTTT. Translated, it gives CAYDTVGKGDTSTDKLIF.

In the case of this clone: A far larger clone is only one base removed, so a read error is likely. The sample carries other DNA sequences with the same CDR3. The rearrangement uses TRDV1 and TRDJ1, with D perhaps TRDD2 (5 bases). The CDR3 covers 22 residues. Trimming left V 6 bases short and J 7 bases short, with 42 bases between. Germline V lookup: CDR1 TSWWSYY, CDR2 QGS. For the CDR3, the DNA is TGTGCTCTTGGTGCACCTTCGTATCCATTACCGCTCCAGAGGGAATATATGGGTAAACTCATCTTT. The encoded protein is CALGAPSYPLPLQREYMGKLIF.

Only a few counts were recorded for this clone. This DNA's translation differs at residue 5 from TCRdb's protein, which comes from a much larger clone; a read error is likely, and the protein shown is translated from the DNA. This chain uses TRDV2 with TRDJ1, with 9 bases aligning to TRDD3. Here the J gene was assigned by germline matching of the DNA, as TCRdb has none. This CDR3 region has 18 residues. From germline, CDR1 is GEAIGNYY and CDR2 EKD. Trimming cost V 3 bases and J 0 bases; bases outside gene matches: 13. The DNA of the CDR3 is TGTGCCTGTGACTCGGTTACTGGGGGACAGACATACACCGATAAACTCATCTTT. Translation: CACDSVTGGQTYTDKLIF.

About this clone: The protein in TCRdb stems from a much larger clone and differs at residue 13 from this DNA's translation, likely a read error; here the protein is translated from the DNA. The chain uses TRDV2 and TRDJ1; TRDD3 matches at 7 bases. The J gene comes from matching the DNA to germline here; TCRdb lacks it. With V trimmed by 5 bases and J by 3 bases, 20 bases remained unmatched. The CDR3 totals 18 residues. Germline CDR1 is GEAIGNYY and CDR2 is EKD. CDR3 in DNA: TGTGCCTGTGTGTGTATCTCCTGGGGGCCCCCTCACCCCGATAAACTCATCTTT. It is translated as CACVCISWGPPHPDKLIF.

Of note for this clone: The protein recorded in TCRdb matches a much larger clone and deviates from this DNA's translation at residue 17, suggesting a read error; the protein here is obtained by translating the DNA. The CDR3 here is CALGELLADWGRSPLTVQLFF. The CDR3 coding sequence is TGTGCTCTTGGGGAACTCCTTGCCGACTGGGGGAGATCCCCTTTGACAGTACAACTCTTCTTT. The chain uses TRDV1 and TRDJ2; TRDD3 matches at 9 bases. Germline V lookup: CDR1 TSWWSYY, CDR2 QGS. CDR3 length: 21 residues.

The table lists this clone with a few counts. TCRdb pairs this DNA with a much larger clone's protein that differs at residue 14, likely a read error; the protein shown was translated from the DNA. Distinct nucleotide sequences in the sample also encode this CDR3. V gene TRDV1 combines with J gene TRDJ1; TRDD2 matches at 7 bases. Matching the DNA to germline supplied the J gene, which TCRdb does not give. Germline V lookup: CDR1 TSWWSYY, CDR2 QGS. This CDR3 is built from 20 residues. V lost 0 bases to trimming and J lost 3 bases; unmatched junction nucleotides: 19. CDR3: CALGELSYSTRDPRADKLIF. In DNA, the CDR3 is TGTGCTCTTGGGGAACTTTCCTACTCCACAAGGGACCCAAGGGCCGATAAACTCATCTTT.

Regarding this clone: This DNA's translation differs at residue 11 from TCRdb's protein, which comes from a much larger clone; a read error is likely, and the protein shown is translated from the DNA. In DNA, the CDR3 is TGTGCTCTTGGGGAAGGTTTCCTCCAGACCTGCACCGATAAACTCATCTTT. Amino acids: CALGEGFLQTCTDKLIF. The genes are TRDV1 and TRDJ1; TRDD2 might be the D (5 bases). This CDR3 region has 17 residues. Germline V gene lookup returns CDR1 TSWWSYY and CDR2 QGS. V lost 2 bases and J 1 base, leaving 17 bases between the germline ends.

Of note for this clone: Since a far larger clone is one base different, this is likely a read error. The same CDR3 can be traced to other DNA sequences in this sample. V gene assignment gives TRDV2, but the J gene was left uncalled; the DNA was not compared with TRDD3, the D call given in the table. The CDR3 extends over 19 amino acids. Germline V CDR1 and CDR2: GEAIGNYY, EKD. CDR3 residues: CACDRLPRGIQNDDDKLIF. CDR3 sequence (DNA): TGTGCCTGTGACAGACTTCCTCGCGGGATACAGAACGACGACGATAAGCTCATCTTT.

This clone was found a few times. TCRdb records a much larger clone's protein for this DNA, with a difference at residue 16 that likely arises from a read error; the protein given is the translation of the DNA. The V and J genes are TRDV2 and TRDJ1; 9 nucleotides align to TRDD3. After removal of 7 bases from V and 0 bases from J, the junction contained 44 bases not matched to a gene. The germline V gene encodes CDR1 GEAIGNYY and CDR2 EKD. The CDR3 contains 27 residues. CDR3 bases: TGTGCCTGCAGAAAGAGGGTTCAGCCGGACTCTCTTTCTGGGGGATGCCCGAGACCCCCTAACACCGATAAACTCATCTTT. Its translation: CACRKRVQPDSLSGGCPRPPNTDKLIF.

This clone was seen repeatedly, ten times or more. The chain recombines TRDV1 with TRDJ1; D not resolved. The germline CDR1 and CDR2 sequences are TSWWSYY and QGS. Trimming took 1 base from V and 0 from J, leaving 21 bases between them. This CDR3 comprises 19 residues. The CDR3, as DNA: TGTGCTCTTGGGGAACGGGGCATAAAGACGAGGGAGTACACCGATAAACTCATCTTT. The encoded protein is CALGERGIKTREYTDKLIF.

About this clone itself: This likely stems from a read error, as it lies one base from a far larger clone. This sample includes further DNA sequences coding for the same CDR3. The chain joins TRDV2 to TRDJ3; 12 bases fit TRDD3. The J gene, left out of TCRdb, was set here by checking the DNA against germline. The CDR3 is 21 residues long. CDR1 and CDR2 (germline): GEAIGNYY, EKD. CDR3 in DNA: TGTGCCTGTGACACCGGGGGACTACTGGGGGATACTGGCTGGGACACACGACAGATGTTTTTC. Translating gives CACDTGGLLGDTGWDTRQMFF.

Only a few counts were recorded for this clone. This DNA's translation differs at residue 6 from TCRdb's protein, which comes from a much larger clone; a read error is likely, and the protein shown is translated from the DNA. V and J are TRDV2 and TRDJ1, with D maybe TRDD3 (6 bases). TCRdb does not report a J gene; here it was assigned by matching the DNA to germline references. CDR3 size: 15 residues. Germline V gives CDR1 GEAIGNYY, CDR2 EKD. V was pared by 3 bases and J by 0 bases, with 13 bases between. CDR3 bases: TGTGCCTGTGACCTTCCGGGGGAAAACACCGATAAACTCATCTTT. Protein product: CACDLPGENTDKLIF.

Details on this clone: The protein recorded in TCRdb matches a much larger clone and deviates from this DNA's translation at residue 18, suggesting a read error; the protein here is obtained by translating the DNA. The V call is TRDV2, the J call TRDJ1, with TRDD3 matching 13 bases. This CDR3 contains 19 residues. The germline V gene has CDR1 GEAIGNYY and CDR2 EKD. As DNA, the CDR3 is TGTGCCTGTGAGCGTACTGGGGGATACGCAGGACCGTACACCGATAAACTCACCTTT. Its protein product is CACERTGGYAGPYTDKLTF.

About this clone itself: This DNA translates differently at residue 4 from the TCRdb protein, which is that of a much larger clone; a read error is likely, and the protein shown is the DNA's own translation. V and J are TRDV1 and TRDJ2; D perhaps matches TRDD3 (5 bases). The J gene is absent in TCRdb and was assigned here via DNA matching to germline. Germline V lookup: CDR1 TSWWSYY, CDR2 QGS. This CDR3 contains 19 residues. CDR3 protein: CALREVAIATGVGAAQLFF. CDR3 nucleotides: TGTGCTCTTAGGGAAGTGGCTATCGCGACTGGCGTTGGGGCAGCACAACTCTTCTTT.

This clone was detected a few times. TCRdb's listed protein matches a much larger clone and diverges from this DNA's translation at residue 9, likely through a read error; the protein shown comes from the DNA. The chain combines TRDV1 with TRDJ1, with TRDD3 matching 10 bases. TCRdb supplies no J gene; here it was assigned by aligning the nucleotide sequence to germline. The length of the CDR3 is 20 residues. Germline V gene data show CDR1 as TSWWSYY and CDR2 as QGS. V lost 3 bases, J lost 0 bases, and 16 bases stayed unmatched. The CDR3 loop reads CALGDTFPPGGIRHTDKLIF. CDR3 coding DNA: TGTGCTCTTGGGGACACCTTCCCTCCCGGGGGGATACGGCACACCGATAAACTCATCTTT.

For this clone: This likely stems from a read error, as it lies one base from a far larger clone. Other DNA sequences in this specimen translate into the identical CDR3. The rearrangement links TRDV1 to TRDJ1; D is perhaps TRDD3 (10 bases). Germline V gene data show CDR1 as TSWWSYY and CDR2 as QGS. CDR3 length equals 25 residues. CDR3 sequence: CALGEPGLPTRFWGIGGGVTDKLIF. The CDR3 DNA reads TGTGCTCTCGGGGAACCAGGCCTTCCTACGAGGTTCTGGGGGATAGGCGGCGGGGTCACCGATAAACTCATCTTT.

With respect to this clone: For this DNA, TCRdb reports the protein of a much larger clone, which diverges at residue 9, most likely from a read error; the protein presented here is translated directly from the DNA. The chain recombines TRDV1 with TRDJ1; D is tentatively TRDD2 or TRDD3 (6 bases each). The J gene, not given by TCRdb, was assigned here from a germline match of the nucleotide sequence. Between the trimmed V and J ends, which lost 4 bases and 5 bases, there was a span of 38 bases. This CDR3 has 22 amino acids. Germline assignment: CDR1 TSWWSYY and CDR2 QGS. The DNA for the CDR3 is TGTGCTCTTGGGGGTCCCTTCCGCCTGAACGGGGGGGACCTACCAAGTTGGGATAAACTCATCTTT. This codes for CALGGPFRLNGGDLPSWDKLIF.

A few counts support this clone. TCRdb pairs this DNA with a much larger clone's protein that differs at residue 12, likely a read error; the protein shown was translated from the DNA. The CDR3 region is CACDELGDSSKHIF. The CDR3 DNA reads TGTGCCTGTGACGAACTGGGGGATTCGAGTAAACACATCTTT. No J gene was assigned, while the V gene was called as TRDV2; the D segment call TRDD3 is taken from the table without a DNA check. Germline loops: CDR1 GEAIGNYY, CDR2 EKD. The CDR3 spans 14 residues.

Comments on this clone: TCRdb pairs this DNA with a much larger clone's protein that differs at residue 7, likely a read error; the protein shown was translated from the DNA. The rearrangement links TRDV2 to TRDJ1; maybe TRDD3 (6 bases). Germline matching of the DNA provided the J gene here, since TCRdb leaves it blank. V dropped 3 bases and J dropped 0 bases, with 16 bases sitting between them. This CDR3 has 16 residues. Germline CDR1 reads GEAIGNYY; CDR2 reads EKD. In nucleotides, the CDR3 is TGTGCCTGTGACCCACTACCGGGGGAAAACACCGATAAACTCATCTTT. Translating it yields CACDPLPGENTDKLIF.

This clone rates as medium-sized. Within the sample, other DNA sequences also encode this same CDR3. The rearrangement joins TRDV2 to TRDJ1; a possible D gene is TRDD3 (6 bases). Looked up from germline, CDR1 is GEAIGNYY and CDR2 is EKD. Deletions cut 0 bases from V and 0 bases from J, with 16 bases between. The CDR3 loop spans 17 amino acids. CDR3 residues: CACDTGGWGFNTDKLIF. CDR3 coding DNA: TGTGCCTGTGACACCGGAGGCTGGGGATTCAACACCGATAAACTCATCTTT.

This clone was seen a few times. A far larger clone differs by one base, so this is likely a read error. The chain joins TRDV1 to TRDJ1; the match to TRDD3 covers 7 bases. Germline matching of the DNA provided the J gene here, since TCRdb leaves it blank. The CDR3 spans 18 residues. Germline V lookup: CDR1 TSWWSYY, CDR2 QGS. CDR3 nucleotides: TGCGCTCTTGGGAAGGGGGAGACTGGGGATCGAGGTAGCGATAAACTCATCTTT. It specifies CALGKGETGDRGSDKLIF.

This clone was recorded a few times. A read error is the likely source, as a far larger clone sits one nucleotide away. The same CDR3 is also encoded by other DNA sequences in this sample. This chain uses TRDV1 with TRDJ1, with TRDD3 as a possible D gene (5 bases). The CDR3 has 16 residues. Germline V gives CDR1 TSWWSYY, CDR2 QGS. CDR3 residues: CALGEDHRRDTDKLIF. The CDR3 nucleotides are TGTGCCCTTGGGGAAGATCATAGAAGGGATACCGATAAACTCATCTTT.

Many counts were recorded for this clone. Other nucleotide sequences in the sample specify the same CDR3. The chain combines TRDV1 with TRDJ1; 10 bases are shared with TRDD3. Trimming took 0 bases from V and 0 from J; bases not matched to a gene: 22. This CDR3 spans 23 amino acids. CDR1 is TSWWSYY and CDR2 is QGS in the germline V gene. The CDR3 bases are TGTGCTCTTGGGGAACTAGGTAAGGGCTTGGACGTTCACTGGGGGATCTACACCGATAAACTCATCTTT. Translation: CALGELGKGLDVHWGIYTDKLIF.

Many counts were recorded for this clone. The TCRdb protein, from a much larger clone, departs from this DNA's translation at residue 8, likely by read error; the protein shown derives from the DNA. The chain combines TRDV2 with TRDJ1; TRDD3 matches 10 bases. CDR1 is GEAIGNYY, CDR2 EKD, per germline. This CDR3 has 19 amino acids. J lost 1 base, V lost 0 bases, and 13 bases had no gene match. CDR3 in amino acids: CACDTVMETGGFATDKLIF. As DNA, the CDR3 is TGTGCCTGTGACACCGTCATGGAGACTGGGGGATTCGCCACCGATAAACTCATCTTT.

This clone was seen many times. The protein that TCRdb holds for this DNA derives from a much larger clone and differs from the translated DNA at residue 11, which likely indicates a read error; the protein shown here is translated from the DNA. The chain carries TRDV1 and TRDJ3, with D possibly TRDD3 on 6 matching bases. The J gene was missing in TCRdb and was found by matching the end of the DNA to germline. Germline V gene lookup returns CDR1 TSWWSYY and CDR2 QGS. The CDR3 runs to 17 residues. The CDR3 bases are TGTGCTCTTGGGGTAAACCACAGGCCCTGGGGCACCCGACAGATGTTTTTC. Its translation: CALGVNHRPWGTRQMFF.

The table lists this clone with many counts. This CDR3 is also generated by other DNA sequences in the sample. The V call is TRDV1, the J call TRDJ1, with 12 bases aligning to TRDD3. The V gene end was trimmed by 1 base and the J gene end by 0 bases; junction bases not matched to a gene: 18. Germline assignment: CDR1 TSWWSYY and CDR2 QGS. There are 22 residues in the CDR3. CDR3 region: CALGEHRLYWGIHSRYTDKLIF. Written as DNA, the CDR3 is TGTGCTCTTGGGGAACACCGTTTGTACTGGGGGATACACAGTCGGTACACCGATAAACTCATCTTT.

Turning to this clone: TCRdb attributes to this sequence the protein of a much larger clone, which differs from the DNA translation at residue 10; a read error is likely, and the protein displayed is translated from the DNA. The J gene is TRDJ1, the V gene TRDV1, with 8 bases lining up with TRDD3. Matching the DNA to germline supplied the J gene, which TCRdb does not give. The germline V gene has CDR1 TSWWSYY and CDR2 QGS. The CDR3 totals 20 residues. The J segment lost 2 bases and the V segment lost 1 base, leaving 18 bases of the junction unmatched. The CDR3 loop is CALGEPRGIPGDNRTDKLIF. Here the CDR3 DNA reads TGTGCTCTTGGGGAACCTCGTGGAATACCGGGGGATAATAGGACCGATAAACTCATCTTT.